This T cell receptor (beta chain) was obtained from a study of T cell responses to AZD1222 COVID-19 vaccine. Study context: Second doses at about 4 or about 12 weeks were pooled.

This clone appeared a single time. Data came from immunoSEQ multiplex PCR; TCRdb stores just in-frame clones and leaves some out. In the table there are around 180,000 clones, approximately 86% of which are singletons. The receptor was isolated from an adult in good health. Material: peripheral blood, obtained on day 0 of AZD1222 vaccination.

The CDR3 is CASSLDRGTGELFF. In DNA, the CDR3 is TGTGCCAGCAGCTTAGACAGGGGTACCGGGGAGCTGTTTTTT. V gene TRBV7-2 combines with J gene TRBJ2-2; 7 bases match TRBD1. Germline-derived CDR1 and CDR2 are SGHTA and FQGNSA. The CDR3 runs to 14 residues. J was trimmed by 5 bases and V by 1 base; bases with no gene match: 1.